This T cell receptor (beta chain) was identified in a study of cytomegalovirus exposure and HLA in healthy donors. A multiplex PCR was run with 60 Vbeta primers and 13 Jbeta primers. Libraries were prepared by immunoSEQ multiplex PCR; TCRdb keeps only in-frame clonotypes and omits some of them. The sample lists roughly 160,000 clones, around 85% occurring once. Germline values: CDR1 PRHDT, CDR2 FYEKMQ (reference sequence). Trimming cost V 4 bases and J 6 bases, with 10 bases left between them. The CDR3 is 13 amino acids. The rearrangement uses TRBV13 and TRBJ1-3, with D unclear. The receptor was derived from a boy between 2 and 10 years old in good health and CMV-seronegative. Sequencing was performed on PBMCs. CDR3 sequence (DNA): TGTGCCAGCAGCTCAAACCCGGTAAACACCATATATTTT. Amino acid sequence: CASSSNPVNTIYF.